This T cell receptor (beta chain) is drawn from a study of blood T cells in healthy people across ages. Through a sample-barcoded 5' primer and a J-beta primer mix, a second PCR was run for roughly 6 to 11 cycles. A 12-random-nucleotide template-switch adaptor tagged each cDNA molecule. TCRdb reprocessed the 5' RACE reads via MiXCR and lists one record per CDR3 protein. The sample lists some 900,000 distinct CDR3 sequences, 25% to 30% occurring once. Germline V gene lookup returns CDR1 SEHNR and CDR2 FQNEAQ (reference sequence). The CDR3 is made up of 16 amino acids. Trimming removed 5 bases from V and 7 bases from J; junction bases left unmatched: 15. The donors, healthy Caucasians from Russia, were aged roughly 6 to 100. Collection of roughly 9.8 milliliters of peripheral blood was performed for each donor. Study-wide results and caveats: Unsorted PBMC input precluded a conclusive naive versus antigen-experienced comparison.

With regard to this clonotype: What it binds is not known. A much larger clonotype is one base distant, so this may be a read error.

The rearrangement uses TRBV7-9 and TRBJ2-7; 9 nucleotides agree with TRBD2. The origin of this receptor is an elderly woman in good health. The specimen sequenced was blood. The CDR3 sequence is CASSPRSGGLYNEQYF. For the CDR3, the DNA is TGTGCCAGCAGCCCACGTAGCGGGGGACTATACAATGAGCAGTACTTC. Drawing the rest from reference TRBV7-9 and TRBJ2-7, the complete variable domain is DTGVSQNPRHKITKRGQNVTFRCDPISEHNRLYWYRQTLGQGPEFLTYFQNEAQLEKSRLLSDRFSAERPKGSFSTLEIQRTEQGDSAMYLCASSPRSGGLYNEQYFGPGTRLTVT.